This record concerns one TCR beta chain sequence. Its matching antigen is unknown. These data are taken from a study of T-cell memory formation after mild COVID-19. Regarding the study as a whole: Among contracting clones, CD4+ were mainly CM/EM and CD8+ enriched in EMRA.

CDR1 is MNHNS, CDR2 SASEGT, per germline. The CDR3 is made up of 13 amino acids. Trimming shortened V by 10 bases and J by 2 bases, and 15 bases separated the two germline ends. TCRdb redid the calling of the 5' RACE reads with MiXCR, one entry per CDR3 protein. The table shows about 350,000 distinct CDR3 sequences, with around 20% occurring only once. The chain combines TRBV6-1 with TRBJ2-7; TRBD2 might be the D (5 bases). The sample comprised PBMCs or a T cell subset sorted from them (not recorded which). The sequence came from a man younger than 30 who had mild COVID-19 (a few samples of this study predate the infection). Cell type and time point are not known. The CDR3 DNA follows: TGTGCCACCCGAGGGCAGATGACCTACGAGCAGTACTTC. This sequence encodes CATRGQMTYEQYF.